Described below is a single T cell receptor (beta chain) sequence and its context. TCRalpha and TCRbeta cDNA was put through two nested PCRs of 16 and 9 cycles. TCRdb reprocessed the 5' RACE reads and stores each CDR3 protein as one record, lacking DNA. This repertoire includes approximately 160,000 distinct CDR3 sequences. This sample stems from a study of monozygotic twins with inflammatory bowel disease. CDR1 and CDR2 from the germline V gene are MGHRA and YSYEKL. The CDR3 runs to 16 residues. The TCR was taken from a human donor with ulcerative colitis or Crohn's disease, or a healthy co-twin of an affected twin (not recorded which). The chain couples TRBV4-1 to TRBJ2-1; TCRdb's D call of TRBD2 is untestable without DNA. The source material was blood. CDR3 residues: CASSQAATSEYNEQFF.